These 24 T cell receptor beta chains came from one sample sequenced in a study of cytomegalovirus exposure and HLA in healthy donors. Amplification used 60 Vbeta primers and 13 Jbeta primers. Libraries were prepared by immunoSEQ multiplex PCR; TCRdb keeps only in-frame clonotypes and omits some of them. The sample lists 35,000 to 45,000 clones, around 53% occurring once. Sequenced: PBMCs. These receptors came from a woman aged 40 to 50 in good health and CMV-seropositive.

The DNA of the CDR3 is TGTGCCAGCACCGACAGCCTCCTCCCCTACGAGCAGTACTTC. Translating it yields CASTDSLLPYEQYF. This chain uses TRBV2 with TRBJ2-7, with D perhaps TRBD1 (5 bases). Germline V gives CDR1 SNHLY, CDR2 FYNNEI. This CDR3 region has 14 residues. V dropped 7 bases and J dropped 2 bases, with 15 bases sitting between them. The full variable domain, its missing parts supplied by reference TRBV2 and TRBJ2-7, is EPEVTQTPSHQVTQMGQEVILRCVPISNHLYFYWYRQILGQKVEFLVSFYNNEISEKSEIFDDQFSVERPDGSNFTLKIRSTKLEDSAMYFCASTDSLLPYEQYFGPGTRLTVT.

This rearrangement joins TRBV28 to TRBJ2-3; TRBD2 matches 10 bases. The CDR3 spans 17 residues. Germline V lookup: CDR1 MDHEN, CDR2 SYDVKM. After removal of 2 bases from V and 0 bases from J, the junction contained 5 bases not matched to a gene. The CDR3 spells CASSLRLAGASTDTQYF. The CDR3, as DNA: TGTGCCAGCAGTTTACGGCTAGCGGGGGCCAGCACAGATACGCAGTATTTT.

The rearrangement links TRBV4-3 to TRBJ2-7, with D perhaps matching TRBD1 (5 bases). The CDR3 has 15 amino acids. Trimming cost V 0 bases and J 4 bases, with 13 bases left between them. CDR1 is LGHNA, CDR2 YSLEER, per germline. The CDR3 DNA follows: TGCGCCAGCAGCCAAGATTTGGCAGGGTGGTACGAGCAGTACTTC. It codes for CASSQDLAGWYEQYF.

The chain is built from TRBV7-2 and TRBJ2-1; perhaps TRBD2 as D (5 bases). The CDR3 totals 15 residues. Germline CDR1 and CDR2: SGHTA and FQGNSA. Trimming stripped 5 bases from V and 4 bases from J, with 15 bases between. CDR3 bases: TGTGCCAGCAGCGTATCCCGAGGGTTATACAATGAGCAGTTCTTC. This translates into CASSVSRGLYNEQFF.

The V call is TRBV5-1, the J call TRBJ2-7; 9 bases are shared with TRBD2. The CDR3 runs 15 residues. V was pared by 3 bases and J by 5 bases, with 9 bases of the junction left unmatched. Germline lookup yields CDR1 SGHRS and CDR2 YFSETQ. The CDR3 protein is CASSSSGEPRDEQYF. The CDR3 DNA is TGCGCCAGCAGCTCTAGCGGGGAGCCCCGGGACGAGCAGTACTTC.

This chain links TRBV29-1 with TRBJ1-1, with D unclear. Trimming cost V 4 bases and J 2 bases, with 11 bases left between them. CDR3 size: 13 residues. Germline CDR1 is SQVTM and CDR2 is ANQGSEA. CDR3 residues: CSVVARGNTEAFF. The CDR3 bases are TGCAGCGTTGTAGCAAGAGGAAACACTGAAGCTTTCTTT.

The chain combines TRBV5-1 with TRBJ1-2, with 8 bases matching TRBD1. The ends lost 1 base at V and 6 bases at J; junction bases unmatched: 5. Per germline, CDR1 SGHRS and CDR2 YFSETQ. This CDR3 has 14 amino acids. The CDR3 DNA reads TGCGCCAGCAGCTTGCCCGACAGGGGCCATGGCTACACCTTC. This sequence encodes CASSLPDRGHGYTF.

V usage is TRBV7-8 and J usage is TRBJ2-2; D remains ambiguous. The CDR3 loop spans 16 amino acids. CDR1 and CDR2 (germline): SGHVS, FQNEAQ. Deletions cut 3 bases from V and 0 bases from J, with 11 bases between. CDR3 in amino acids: CASSLTNIANTGELFF. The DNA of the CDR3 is TGTGCCAGCAGCTTGACAAATATCGCGAACACCGGGGAGCTGTTTTTT.

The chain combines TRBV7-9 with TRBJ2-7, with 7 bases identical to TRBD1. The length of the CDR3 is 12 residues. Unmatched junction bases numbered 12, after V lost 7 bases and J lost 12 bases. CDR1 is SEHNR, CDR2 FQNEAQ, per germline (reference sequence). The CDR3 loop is CASNDLGGPRYF. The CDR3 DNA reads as TGTGCCAGCAACGATTTAGGGGGCCCTCGGTACTTC. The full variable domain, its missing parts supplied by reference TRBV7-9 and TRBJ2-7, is DTGVSQNPRHKITKRGQNVTFRCDPISEHNRLYWYRQTLGQGPEFLTYFQNEAQLEKSRLLSDRFSAERPKGSFSTLEIQRTEQGDSAMYLCASNDLGGPRYFGPGTRLTVT.

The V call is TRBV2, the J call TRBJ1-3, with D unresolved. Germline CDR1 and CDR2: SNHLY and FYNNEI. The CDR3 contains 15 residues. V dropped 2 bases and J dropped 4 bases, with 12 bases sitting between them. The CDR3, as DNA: TGTGCCAGCAGTGAAAAAGGAGGGTACGGAAACACCATATATTTT. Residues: CASSEKGGYGNTIYF.

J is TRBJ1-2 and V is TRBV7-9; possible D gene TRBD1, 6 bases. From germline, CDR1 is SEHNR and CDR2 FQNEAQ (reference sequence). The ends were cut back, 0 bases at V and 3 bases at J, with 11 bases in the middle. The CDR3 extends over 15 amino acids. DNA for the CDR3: TGTGCCAGCAGCTTAGCGCAGGGGCCTTACTATGGCTACACCTTC. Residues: CASSLAQGPYYGYTF.

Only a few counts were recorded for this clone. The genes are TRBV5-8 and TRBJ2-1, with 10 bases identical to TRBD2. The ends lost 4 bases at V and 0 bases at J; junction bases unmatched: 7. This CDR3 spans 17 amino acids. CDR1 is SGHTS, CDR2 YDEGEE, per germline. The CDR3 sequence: CASSRIPSGGSYNEQFF. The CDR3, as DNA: TGTGCCAGCAGCCGGATTCCTAGCGGGGGCTCCTACAATGAGCAGTTCTTC. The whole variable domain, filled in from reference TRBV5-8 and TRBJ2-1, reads EAGVTQSPTHLIKTRGQQATLRCSPISGHTSVYWYQQALGLGLQFLLWYDEGEERNRGNFPPRFSGRQFPNYSSELNVNALELEDSALYLCASSRIPSGGSYNEQFFGPGTRLTVL.

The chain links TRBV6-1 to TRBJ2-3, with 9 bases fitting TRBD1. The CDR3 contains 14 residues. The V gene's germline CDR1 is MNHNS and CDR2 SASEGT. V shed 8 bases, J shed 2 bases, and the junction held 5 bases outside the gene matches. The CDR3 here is CASQDRGSTDTQYF. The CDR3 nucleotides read TGTGCCAGCCAGGACAGGGGATCCACAGATACGCAGTATTTT.

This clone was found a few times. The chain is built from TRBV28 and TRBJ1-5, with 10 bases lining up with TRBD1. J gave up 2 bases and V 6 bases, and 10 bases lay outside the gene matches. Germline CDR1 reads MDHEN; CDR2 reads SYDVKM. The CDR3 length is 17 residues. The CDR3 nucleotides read TGTGCCAGCAGACGCCGGGACAGGGGTGAAGGCAATCAGCCCCAGCATTTT. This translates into CASRRRDRGEGNQPQHF.

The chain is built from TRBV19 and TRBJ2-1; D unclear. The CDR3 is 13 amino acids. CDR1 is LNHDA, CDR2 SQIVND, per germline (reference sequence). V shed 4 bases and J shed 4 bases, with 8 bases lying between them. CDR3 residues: CASSRQAYNEQFF. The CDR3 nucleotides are TGTGCCAGTAGTAGGCAGGCGTACAATGAGCAGTTCTTC. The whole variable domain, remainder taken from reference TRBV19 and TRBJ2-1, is DGGITQSPKYLFRKEGQNVTLSCEQNLNHDAMYWYRQDPGQGLRLIYYSQIVNDFQKGDIAEGYSVSREKKESFPLTVTSAQKNPTAFYLCASSRQAYNEQFFGPGTRLTVL.

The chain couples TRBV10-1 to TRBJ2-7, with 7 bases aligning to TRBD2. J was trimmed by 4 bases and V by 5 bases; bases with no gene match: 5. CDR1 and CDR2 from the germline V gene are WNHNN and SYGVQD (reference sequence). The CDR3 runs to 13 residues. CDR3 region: CASSSSGKYEQYF. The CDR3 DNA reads TGCGCCAGCAGTTCGAGCGGGAAGTACGAGCAGTACTTC.

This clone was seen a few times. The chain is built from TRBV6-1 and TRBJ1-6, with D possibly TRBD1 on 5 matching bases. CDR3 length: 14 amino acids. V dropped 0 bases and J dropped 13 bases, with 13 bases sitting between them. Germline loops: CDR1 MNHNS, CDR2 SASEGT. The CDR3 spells CASSEAPQVPPLHF. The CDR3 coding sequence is TGTGCCAGCAGTGAAGCACCACAGGTACCGCCCCTCCACTTT.

The CDR3 reads CASSQDPGETQYF. In DNA form, the CDR3 reads TGTGCCAGCAGCCAAGATCCCGGAGAGACCCAGTACTTC. The J gene is TRBJ2-5, the V gene TRBV4-2; the D is unclear. Trimming pared 0 bases from V and 4 bases from J, leaving 6 bases between. From germline, CDR1 is LGHNA and CDR2 YNFKEQ. This CDR3 has 13 amino acids.

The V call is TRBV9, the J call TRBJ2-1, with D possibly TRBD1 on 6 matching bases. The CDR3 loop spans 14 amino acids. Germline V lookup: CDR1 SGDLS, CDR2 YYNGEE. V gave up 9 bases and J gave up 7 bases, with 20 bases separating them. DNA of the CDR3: TGTGCCACCTCCAGGGGATCATCGCTAAATGAGCAGTTCTTC. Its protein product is CATSRGSSLNEQFF.

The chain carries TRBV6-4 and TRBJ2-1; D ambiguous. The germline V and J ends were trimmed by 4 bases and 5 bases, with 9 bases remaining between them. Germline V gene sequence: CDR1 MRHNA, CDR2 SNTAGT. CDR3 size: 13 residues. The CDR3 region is CASSVGSHNEQFF. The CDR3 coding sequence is TGTGCCAGCAGTGTCGGGTCCCACAATGAGCAGTTCTTC.

The CDR3 DNA sequence: TGTGCCAGCAGCCAAGAGGGGACAGGGACCCAAGAGACCCAGTACTTC. This codes for CASSQEGTGTQETQYF. The V and J genes are TRBV4-2 and TRBJ2-5; TRBD1 matches at 9 bases. Germline-derived CDR1 and CDR2 are LGHNA and YNFKEQ. This CDR3 is built from 16 residues. The trim removed 0 bases at V and 1 base at J, leaving 3 bases unmatched.

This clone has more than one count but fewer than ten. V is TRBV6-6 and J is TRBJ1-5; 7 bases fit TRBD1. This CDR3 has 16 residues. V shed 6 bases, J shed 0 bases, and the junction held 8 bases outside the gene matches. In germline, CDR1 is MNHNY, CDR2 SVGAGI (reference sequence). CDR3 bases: TGTGCCAGCAGCCTGGGACAGTCTTATAGCAATCAGCCCCAGCATTTT. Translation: CASSLGQSYSNQPQHF.

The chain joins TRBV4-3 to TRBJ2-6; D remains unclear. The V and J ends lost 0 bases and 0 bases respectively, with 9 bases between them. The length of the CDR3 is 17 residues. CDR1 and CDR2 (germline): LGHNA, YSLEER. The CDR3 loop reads CASSQDSRSSGANVLTF. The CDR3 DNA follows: TGCGCCAGCAGCCAAGATTCGCGGAGCTCTGGGGCCAACGTCCTGACTTTC.

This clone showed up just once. The CDR3 spells CASSLTSGVNEQFF. CDR3 coding DNA: TGTGCCAGCAGCCTTACTAGCGGGGTAAATGAGCAGTTCTTC. The chain has TRBV7-3 and TRBJ2-1; 10 bases fit TRBD2. This CDR3 spans 14 amino acids. V shed 5 bases and J 7 bases; nucleotides not matched to a gene: 5. Germline CDR1 reads SGHTA; CDR2 reads FQGTGA. Combining the CDR3 with reference TRBV7-3 and TRBJ2-1 gives the whole variable domain GAGVSQTPSNKVTEKGKYVELRCDPISGHTALYWYRQSLGQGPEFLIYFQGTGAADDSGLPNDRFFAVRPEGSVSTLKIQRTERGDSAVYLCASSLTSGVNEQFFGPGTRLTVL.